This T cell receptor (beta chain) came from a study of shared clonotypes between healthy human individuals (dated by TCRdb to about 2020). Context from the whole study: A couple of women and three men aged 18 to 49 years were included in the cohort. For each donor, three plates each were used for CD4 naive and CD4 memory, two plates were used for CD8 naive, and one plate was used for CD8 memory. To increase sequencing depth and limit assay-specific biases, different laboratories used diverse techniques to prepare libraries and sequence TCR repertoires. Blood TCR repertoires of roughly five healthy adults were deeply sequenced to estimate repertoire size and the extent of clonotype sharing between individuals. Leukapheresis yielded between about 0.85 and 10 billion PBMCs per donor.

The study at large found these results: Pairwise subsampling indicated that sequencing depth was expected to affect the degree of clonotype sharing among donors. Because the study included a small number of donors, the genetic and exposure-history diversity represented was limited. Around 5% of naive CD4, 3.5% of naive CD8, about 2.5% of memory CD4, and approximately 0.39% of memory CD8 clonotypes were shared across several donors. Even with the large sequencing depth, rarefaction of the sorted-subset datasets indicated that sequencing was incomplete. Clonotypes shared by all four sorted-subset donors showed higher generation probabilities than non-shared clonotypes. Sampling was restricted to blood, and TCR repertoires in tissues likely differ from the TCR repertoires found in blood. Larger estimated clonotype richness was generally found for naive subsets than for memory subsets.

Donors were healthy HIV-negative adults with no recently reported acute infections or vaccinations. All donors were Caucasian adults living in Nashville, Tennessee, USA. CD4+ T cells were enriched through magnetic negative selection, after which naive cells were positively selected on CD45RA and the remaining negative fraction served as the memory subset. After blood collection by leukapheresis, PBMCs were isolated using Ficoll-Histopaque density gradient centrifugation and then cryopreserved in the vapor phase of liquid nitrogen. Analytical flow cytometry was used to check the purity and quantity of each magnetically sorted T cell population. Genomic DNA was isolated from every sorted fraction and measured by UV absorbance on a Nanodrop 2000c. TCR CDR3 regions were amplified from genomic DNA by multiplex PCR using the deep immunoSEQ assay. Extracted genomic DNA from each cell subset was spread evenly across all wells of several immunoSEQ 96-well plates, with each plate serving as a replicate. Each replicate PCR for sorted subsets received around 210 ng genomic DNA, equal to roughly 33,000 T cell genomes. Purified libraries were measured with a Qubit 3.0 fluorometer, size-checked on a Bioanalyzer 2100, and measured again with the KAPA Library Quantification kit. Every immunoSEQ 96-well plate was sequenced on a separate single-read 150-cycle Illumina NextSeq 550 flow cell. The authors' analysis ran thus. The immunoSEQ output contained only junctional sequences without quality scores, so filtering could not match that applied to full-length reads. Sequences were annotated with PyIR, a Python wrapper for IgBLAST v1.9, using IMGT germline references to assign V/J genes and CDR3. Any read was removed if the V/J assignment was weak (E-value above 1e-6), the CDR3 was missing, or the read contained stop codons, out-of-frame junctions, or ambiguous translated residues. V3J clonotypes were defined by identical inferred V gene, J gene, and CDR3 amino acid sequence. Percentage overlap between repertoires was calculated by dividing the number of shared unique clonotypes by the size of the smaller repertoire. Three approaches were used to assess repertoire richness: RTK rarefaction, the Chao1 estimator, and Recon v2.1 estimates of unobserved clonotypes. For all TCRbeta clonotypes obtained by the gDNA method from a handful of donors, generation probabilities were computed with OLGA. The table was pulled from immuneACCESS by TCRdb, which kept in-frame rearrangements only. Such tables lose some clones; where checked, under half of the loss comes from unresolved V genes, and the rest has no known cause. V and J calls and clone size are those listed in that table; D and trimming were worked out from the DNA. This sample has some 200,000 clones in its table, and 65% of those were observed once. Together, the top ten hold 11% of the sample.

A word on this clone: This clone's antigen is unknown. Per-base qualities were not stored, and no clone one base away is much larger.

The CDR3, cysteine through phenylalanine, is 16 amino acids long. The read is trimmed to its CDR3 DNA, 48 bases read in frame from base 1. V drops 4 bases and J drops 0 bases, leaving 16 bases in between. The germline V gene (reference sequence) yields SGHNT for CDR1 and YYREEE for CDR2. The clonotype originates from a man aged 25 to 45 in good health. The chain is made from TRBV5-4 and TRBJ1-1; TRBD1 is possibly the D segment (6 matching bases). Sequenced input: memory CD4+ T cells sorted from blood. The sample's cell subset or site, from its label and the paper: CD45RA-negative fraction. The CDR3 reads CASSPSTGRLNTEAFF. In nucleotides, the sequence is TGTGCCAGCAGCCCTTCGACAGGACGTTTGAACACTGAAGCTTTCTTT.